A single T cell receptor (beta chain) is shown here with its context. Germline lookup yields CDR1 KGHSH and CDR2 LQKENI. The V segment lost 5 bases and the J segment 8 bases; nucleotides outside the gene matches: 5. CDR3 length equals 13 residues. This record belongs to a study of beta chain features in type 1 diabetes. All of the isolated RNA was reverse transcribed, so expressed TCRB transcripts were sequenced. Using immunoSEQ multiplex PCR, the repertoire was profiled, and TCRdb retains in-frame clones only, with some absent. Of 300,000 to 400,000 clones listed, approximately 10% are singletons. The origin of this receptor is a woman aged 25 to 45 in good health. Sequencing was carried out using naive CD4+ T cells from blood. The chain joins TRBV18 to TRBJ1-4; 7 nucleotides match TRBD1. CDR3 sequence (DNA): TGTGCCAGCTCAGCGACAGGGAACGAAAAACTGTTTTTT. It specifies CASSATGNEKLFF.